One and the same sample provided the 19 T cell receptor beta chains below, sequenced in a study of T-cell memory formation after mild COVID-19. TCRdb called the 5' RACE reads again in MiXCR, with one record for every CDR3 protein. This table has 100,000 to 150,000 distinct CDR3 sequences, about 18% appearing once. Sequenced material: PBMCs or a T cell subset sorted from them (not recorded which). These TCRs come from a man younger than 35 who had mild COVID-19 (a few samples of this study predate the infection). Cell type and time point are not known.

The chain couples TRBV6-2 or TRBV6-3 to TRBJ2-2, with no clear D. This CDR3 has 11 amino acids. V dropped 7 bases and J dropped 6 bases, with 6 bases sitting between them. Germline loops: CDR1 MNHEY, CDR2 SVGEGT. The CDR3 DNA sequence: TGTGCCAGCACCCTCCCCGGGGAGCTGTTTTTT. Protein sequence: CASTLPGELFF.

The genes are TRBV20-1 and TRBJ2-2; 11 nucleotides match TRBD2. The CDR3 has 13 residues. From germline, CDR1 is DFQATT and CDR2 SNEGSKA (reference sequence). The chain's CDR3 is CSGTSGPVGELFF. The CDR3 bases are TGCAGCGGGACTAGCGGTCCGGTGGGGGAGCTGTTTTTT.

The CDR3 protein is CASSRTGVGYTF. CDR3 DNA: TGTGCCAGCAGTAGGACAGGGGTAGGCTACACCTTC. The rearrangement joins TRBV6-6 to TRBJ1-2; 9 bases match TRBD1. Germline V gene sequence: CDR1 MNHNY, CDR2 SVGAGI (reference sequence). Trimming removed 5 bases from V and 8 bases from J; junction bases left unmatched: 3. The CDR3 contains 12 residues.

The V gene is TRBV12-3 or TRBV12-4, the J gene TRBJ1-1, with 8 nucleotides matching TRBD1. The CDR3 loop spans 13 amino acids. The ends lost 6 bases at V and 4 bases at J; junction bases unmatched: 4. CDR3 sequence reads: CASRLDRGTEAFF. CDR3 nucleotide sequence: TGTGCCAGCAGGCTTGACAGGGGCACTGAAGCTTTCTTT.

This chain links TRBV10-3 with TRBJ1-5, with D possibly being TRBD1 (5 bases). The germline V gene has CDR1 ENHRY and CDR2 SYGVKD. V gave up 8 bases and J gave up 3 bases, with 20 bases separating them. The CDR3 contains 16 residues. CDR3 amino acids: CAIFRRGLVINQPQHF. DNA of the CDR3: TGTGCCATCTTCCGAAGGGGACTGGTTATCAATCAGCCCCAGCATTTT.

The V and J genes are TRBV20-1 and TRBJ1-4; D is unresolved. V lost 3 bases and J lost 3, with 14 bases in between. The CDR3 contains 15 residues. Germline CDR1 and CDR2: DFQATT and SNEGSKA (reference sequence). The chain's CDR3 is CSASAEPGANEKLFF. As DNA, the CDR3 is TGCAGTGCTAGTGCTGAGCCGGGTGCTAATGAAAAACTGTTTTTT.

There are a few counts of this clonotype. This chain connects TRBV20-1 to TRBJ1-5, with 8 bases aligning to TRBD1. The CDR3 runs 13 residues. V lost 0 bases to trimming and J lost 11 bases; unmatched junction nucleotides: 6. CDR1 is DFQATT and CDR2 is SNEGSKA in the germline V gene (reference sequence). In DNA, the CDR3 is TGCAGTGCTAGAGATGACAGGGGTCAAGCCCAGCATTTT. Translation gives CSARDDRGQAQHF.

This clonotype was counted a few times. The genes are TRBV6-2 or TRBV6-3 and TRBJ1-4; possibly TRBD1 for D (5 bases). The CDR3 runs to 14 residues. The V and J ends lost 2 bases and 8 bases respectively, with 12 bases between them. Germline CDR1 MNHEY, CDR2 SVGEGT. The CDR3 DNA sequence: TGTGCCAGCAGTTACGGGCAGGGTGGCGAAAAACTGTTTTTT. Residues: CASSYGQGGEKLFF.

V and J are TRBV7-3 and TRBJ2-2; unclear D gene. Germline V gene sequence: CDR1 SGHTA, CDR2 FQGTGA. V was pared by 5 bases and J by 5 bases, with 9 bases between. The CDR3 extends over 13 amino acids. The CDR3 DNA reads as TGTGCCAGCAGCCTGCAGGAGACCGGGGAGCTGTTTTTT. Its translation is CASSLQETGELFF.

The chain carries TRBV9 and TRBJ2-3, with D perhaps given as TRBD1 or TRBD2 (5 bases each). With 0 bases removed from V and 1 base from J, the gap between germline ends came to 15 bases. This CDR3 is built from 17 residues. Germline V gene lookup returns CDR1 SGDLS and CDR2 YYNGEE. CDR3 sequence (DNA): TGTGCCAGCAGCGTAGCTACTCGGGGCAGGGGCACAGATACGCAGTATTTT. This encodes CASSVATRGRGTDTQYF.

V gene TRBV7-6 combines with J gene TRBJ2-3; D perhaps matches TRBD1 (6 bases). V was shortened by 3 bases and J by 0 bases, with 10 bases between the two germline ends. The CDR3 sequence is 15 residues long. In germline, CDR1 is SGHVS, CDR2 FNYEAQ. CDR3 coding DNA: TGTGCCAGCAGCTTTTTTGACAGGAGCACAGATACGCAGTATTTT. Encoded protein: CASSFFDRSTDTQYF.

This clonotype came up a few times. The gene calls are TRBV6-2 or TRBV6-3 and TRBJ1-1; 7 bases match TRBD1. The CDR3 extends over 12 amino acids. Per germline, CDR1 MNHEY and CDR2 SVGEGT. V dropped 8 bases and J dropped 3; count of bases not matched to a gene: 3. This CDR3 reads CASGTDYTEAFF. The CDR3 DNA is TGTGCCAGCGGGACAGATTACACTGAAGCTTTCTTT.

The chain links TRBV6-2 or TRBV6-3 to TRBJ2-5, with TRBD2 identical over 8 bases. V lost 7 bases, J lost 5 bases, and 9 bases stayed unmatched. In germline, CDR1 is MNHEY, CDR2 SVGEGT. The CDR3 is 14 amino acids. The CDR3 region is CASTRAGAEETQYF. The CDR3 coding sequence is TGTGCCAGCACGCGAGCGGGGGCCGAGGAGACCCAGTACTTC.

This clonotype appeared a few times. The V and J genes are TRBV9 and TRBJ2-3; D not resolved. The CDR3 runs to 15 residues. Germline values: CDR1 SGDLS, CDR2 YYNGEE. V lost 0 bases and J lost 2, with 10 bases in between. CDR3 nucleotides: TGTGCCAGCAGCGTAGAGGTGTTTTCCACAGATACGCAGTATTTT. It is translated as CASSVEVFSTDTQYF.

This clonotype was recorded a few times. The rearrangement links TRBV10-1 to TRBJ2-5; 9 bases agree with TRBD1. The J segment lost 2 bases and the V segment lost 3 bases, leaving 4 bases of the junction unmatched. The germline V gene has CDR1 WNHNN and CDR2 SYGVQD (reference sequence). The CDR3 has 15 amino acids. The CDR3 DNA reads TGCGCCAGCAGTGACTCCGGGACAGGGCAAGAGACCCAGTACTTC. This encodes CASSDSGTGQETQYF.

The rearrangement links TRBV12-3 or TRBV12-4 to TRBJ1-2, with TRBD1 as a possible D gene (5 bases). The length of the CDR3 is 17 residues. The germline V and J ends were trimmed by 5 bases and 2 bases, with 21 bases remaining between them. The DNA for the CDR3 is TGTGCCAGCAGTCGACTACCTTACCCGGGACGGAACTATGGCTACACCTTC. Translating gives CASSRLPYPGRNYGYTF.

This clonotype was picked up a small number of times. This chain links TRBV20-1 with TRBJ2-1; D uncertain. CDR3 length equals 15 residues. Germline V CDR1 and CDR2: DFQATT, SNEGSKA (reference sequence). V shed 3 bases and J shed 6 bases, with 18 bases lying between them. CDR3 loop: CSARTPLGSGNEQFF. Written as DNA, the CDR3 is TGCAGTGCTAGGACTCCCCTTGGTTCGGGCAATGAGCAGTTCTTC.

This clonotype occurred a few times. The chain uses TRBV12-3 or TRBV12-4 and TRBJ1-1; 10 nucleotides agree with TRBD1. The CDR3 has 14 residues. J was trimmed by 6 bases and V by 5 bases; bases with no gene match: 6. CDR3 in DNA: TGTGCCAGCAGTAGACAGGGGGCCTCTTCTGAAGCTTTCTTT. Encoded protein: CASSRQGASSEAFF.

CDR3 region: CASSLFGTGDTEAFF. CDR3 nucleotides: TGTGCCAGCAGCTTATTTGGGACAGGGGACACTGAAGCTTTCTTT. V and J are TRBV7-3 and TRBJ1-1; TRBD1 aligns across 10 bases. The germline CDR1 and CDR2 sequences are SGHTA and FQGTGA. The length of the CDR3 is 15 residues. J was trimmed by 3 bases and V by 2 bases; bases with no gene match: 3.